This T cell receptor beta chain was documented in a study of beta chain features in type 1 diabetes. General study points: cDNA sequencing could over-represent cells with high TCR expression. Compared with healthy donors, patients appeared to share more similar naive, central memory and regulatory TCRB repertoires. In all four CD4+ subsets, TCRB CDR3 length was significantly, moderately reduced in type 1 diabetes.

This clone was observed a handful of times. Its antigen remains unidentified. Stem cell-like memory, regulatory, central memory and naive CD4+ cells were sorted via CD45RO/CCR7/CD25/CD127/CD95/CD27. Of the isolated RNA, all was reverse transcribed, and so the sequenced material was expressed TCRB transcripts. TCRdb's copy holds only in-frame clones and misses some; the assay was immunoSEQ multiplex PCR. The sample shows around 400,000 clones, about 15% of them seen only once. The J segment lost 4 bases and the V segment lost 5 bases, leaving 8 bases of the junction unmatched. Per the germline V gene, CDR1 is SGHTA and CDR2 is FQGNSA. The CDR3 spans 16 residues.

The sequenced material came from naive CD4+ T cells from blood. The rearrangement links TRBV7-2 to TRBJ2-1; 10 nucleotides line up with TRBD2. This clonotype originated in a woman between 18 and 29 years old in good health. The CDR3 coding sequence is TGTGCCAGCAGCCCATATAGCGGGAGGATATACAATGAGCAGTTCTTC. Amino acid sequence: CASSPYSGRIYNEQFF. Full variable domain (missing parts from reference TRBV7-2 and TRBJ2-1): GAGVSQSPSNKVTEKGKDVELRCDPISGHTALYWYRQSLGQGLEFLIYFQGNSAPDKSGLPSDRFSAERTGGSVSTLTIQRTQQEDSAVYLCASSPYSGRIYNEQFFGPGTRLTVL.